This TCR beta chain was captured in a study of T cell responses to AZD1222 COVID-19 vaccine. A word on this clone: Its specificity is not known.

CDR3 length equals 15 residues. Trimming cost V 3 bases and J 3 bases, with 12 bases left between them. Per the germline V gene, CDR1 is SEHNR and CDR2 is FQNEAQ (reference sequence). Overall study findings and caveats: Seropositive status at baseline applied to only a handful of AZD1222 recipients.

This table comes from immunoSEQ multiplex PCR, and its TCRdb copy is limited to in-frame clones, with some not included. Of fewer than 150,000 clones detected, around 90% appear once; the ten largest clones hold 1.5% to 2%. The source is an adult who received the AZD1222 COVID-19 vaccine. The rearrangement joins TRBV7-9 to TRBJ1-5; D is possibly TRBD1 (6 bases). The source was peripheral blood, collected 28 days after the second AZD1222 dose. In DNA form, the CDR3 reads TGTGCCAGCAGCTTCAACAGGGCTGACAATCAGCCCCAGCATTTT. Translating it yields CASSFNRADNQPQHF.